Listed here are 14 T cell receptor beta chains from one sample, sequenced in a study of blood T cell repertoires in COVID-19. TCRdb's table, derived via immunoSEQ multiplex PCR, lists solely in-frame clones and lacks some. The profile shows under 150,000 clones, about four fifths of them singletons. What was sequenced was peripheral blood. The receptors derive from a man in his forties with active or convalescent COVID-19.

V usage is TRBV19 and J usage is TRBJ2-7, with TRBD1 as a possible D gene (6 bases). Trimming took 3 bases from V and 5 from J, leaving 17 bases between them. Per the germline V gene, CDR1 is LNHDA and CDR2 is SQIVND (reference sequence). The CDR3 consists of 15 residues. Here the CDR3 reads CASSIRRGAADEQYF. The CDR3 nucleotides are TGTGCCAGTAGTATCCGCAGGGGCGCCGCGGACGAGCAGTACTTC.

The chain employs TRBV6-1 and TRBJ2-4; TRBD1 matches at 10 bases. V trimming: 2 bases; J trimming: 7 bases; junction bases outside the gene matches: 8. Germline CDR1 reads MNHNS; CDR2 reads SASEGT. The CDR3 totals 16 residues. Written as DNA, the CDR3 is TGTGCCAGCAGTGAACTGGGACAGGGGACGGGCAACATTCAGTACTTC. Its translation is CASSELGQGTGNIQYF.

The J gene is TRBJ1-4, the V gene TRBV7-9; TRBD1 matches at 10 bases. CDR3 size: 15 residues. Germline loops: CDR1 SEHNR, CDR2 FQNEAQ (reference sequence). J gave up 8 bases and V 3 bases, and 6 bases lay outside the gene matches. The CDR3 DNA is TGTGCCAGCAGCTTGGGGACAGGGGATAGCGAAAAACTGTTTTTT. It specifies CASSLGTGDSEKLFF.

This clone was detected only once. The rearrangement uses TRBV11-3 and TRBJ1-3; 9 nucleotides align to TRBD1. Unmatched junction bases numbered 3, after V lost 3 bases and J lost 3 bases. Germline lookup yields CDR1 SGHNT and CDR2 YENEEA. The CDR3 is 15 residues long. The CDR3 here is CASSLGQGVGNTIYF. CDR3 DNA: TGTGCCAGCAGCTTGGGACAGGGCGTTGGAAACACCATATATTTT.

This chain joins TRBV15 and TRBJ1-6; 7 bases map to TRBD1. Germline V CDR1 and CDR2: LNHNV, YYDKDF (reference sequence). This CDR3 has 18 amino acids. Unmatched junction bases numbered 7, after V lost 0 bases and J lost 2 bases. The CDR3 region is CATSRDLRGQTYNSPLHF. The CDR3 DNA reads TGTGCCACCAGCAGAGATCTAAGGGGGCAAACCTATAATTCACCCCTCCACTTT. Full variable domain (rest looked up from reference TRBV15 and TRBJ1-6): DAMVIQNPRYQVTQFGKPVTLSCSQTLNHNVMYWYQQKSSQAPKLLFHYYDKDFNNEADTPDNFQSRRPNTSFCFLDIRSPGLGDTAMYLCATSRDLRGQTYNSPLHFGNGTRLTVT.

The V gene is TRBV30, the J gene TRBJ2-5; no clear D gene. The V and J ends lost 5 bases and 1 base respectively, with 14 bases between them. The CDR3 covers 14 residues. The germline V gene has CDR1 GTSNPN and CDR2 SVGIG (reference sequence). This chain's CDR3 is CAWGLSRSQETQYF. The DNA of the CDR3 is TGTGCCTGGGGGCTATCCAGGTCCCAAGAGACCCAGTACTTC.

This clone was found many times. The CDR3 region has the DNA TGTGCCTGGAGTGTACGGGGACAGCGAGACTCCCGTGGAGGGGGCTACACCTTC. As protein: CAWSVRGQRDSRGGGYTF. The gene calls are TRBV30 and TRBJ1-2; TRBD1 aligns across 7 bases. This CDR3 contains 18 residues. Looked up from germline, CDR1 is GTSNPN and CDR2 is SVGIG (reference sequence). V dropped 0 bases and J dropped 8; count of bases not matched to a gene: 21.

The rearrangement uses TRBV2 and TRBJ1-5; maybe TRBD1 (5 bases). CDR3 length equals 12 residues. Germline V lookup: CDR1 SNHLY, CDR2 FYNNEI. The V and J ends lost 2 bases and 11 bases respectively, with 10 bases between them. The CDR3 nucleotides read TGTGCCAGCAGTGAACCACCACAGGCCCAGCATTTT. Its protein product is CASSEPPQAQHF. Filled out from reference TRBV2 and TRBJ1-5, the complete variable domain reads EPEVTQTPSHQVTQMGQEVILRCVPISNHLYFYWYRQILGQKVEFLVSFYNNEISEKSEIFDDQFSVERPDGSNFTLKIRSTKLEDSAMYFCASSEPPQAQHFGDGTRLSIL.

The V gene is TRBV16, the J gene TRBJ1-5; no reliable D call. There are 15 residues in the CDR3. V was trimmed by 0 bases and J by 2 bases, leaving 8 bases between them. Per germline, CDR1 KGHSY and CDR2 FQNENV. CDR3 sequence: CASSQSAGGNQPQHF. CDR3 DNA sequence: TGTGCCAGCAGCCAATCGGCGGGAGGCAATCAGCCCCAGCATTTT.

The genes are TRBV11-2 and TRBJ1-2; D is uncertain. V was trimmed by 3 bases and J by 2 bases, leaving 7 bases between them. The V gene's germline CDR1 is SGHAT and CDR2 FQNNGV. The CDR3 is 13 amino acids. CDR3 nucleotide sequence: TGTGCCAGCAGCTTGGAGTTGAACTATGGCTACACCTTC. This sequence encodes CASSLELNYGYTF. The full variable domain, rest sourced from reference TRBV11-2 and TRBJ1-2, is EAGVAQSPRYKIIEKRQSVAFWCNPISGHATLYWYQQILGQGPKLLIQFQNNGVVDDSQLPKDRFSAERLKGVDSTLKIQPAKLEDSAVYLCASSLELNYGYTFGSGTRLTVV.

This clone was observed a single time. The chain employs TRBV12-5 and TRBJ1-5; D might be TRBD1 (5 bases). Deletions cut 1 base from V and 5 bases from J, with 12 bases between. Germline V CDR1 and CDR2: LGHNT, FRNRAP. CDR3 length: 15 amino acids. The CDR3 DNA sequence: TGTGCTAGTGGTTTGGGACGGGGGGGGGATCAGCCCCAGCATTTT. Translating gives CASGLGRGGDQPQHF.

The V gene is TRBV12-3 or TRBV12-4, the J gene TRBJ1-2; D unresolved. CDR3 size: 13 residues. V shed 7 bases and J shed 5 bases, with 14 bases lying between them. Here the CDR3 reads CASTLTPGYGYTF. In DNA, the CDR3 is TGTGCCAGCACCTTGACACCGGGGTATGGCTACACCTTC.

The V call is TRBV19, the J call TRBJ2-1, with TRBD2 matching over 7 bases. Trimming at V came to 1 base and at J to 3 bases, leaving 9 bases not matched to a gene. Germline CDR1 LNHDA, CDR2 SQIVND (reference sequence). This CDR3 has 17 amino acids. DNA for the CDR3: TGTGCCAGTAGTATAGCCGGGGACTACTTAAACTACAATGAGCAGTTCTTC. Translation: CASSIAGDYLNYNEQFF.

This chain joins TRBV18 and TRBJ1-6, with 8 bases lining up with TRBD1. The CDR3 extends over 18 amino acids. Germline CDR1 reads KGHSH; CDR2 reads LQKENI. V was pared by 2 bases and J by 0 bases, with 6 bases of the junction left unmatched. CDR3 sequence (DNA): TGTGCCAGCTCACCAGGGGGACAGGCAAGCTCCTATAATTCACCCCTCCACTTT. Translated: CASSPGGQASSYNSPLHF.